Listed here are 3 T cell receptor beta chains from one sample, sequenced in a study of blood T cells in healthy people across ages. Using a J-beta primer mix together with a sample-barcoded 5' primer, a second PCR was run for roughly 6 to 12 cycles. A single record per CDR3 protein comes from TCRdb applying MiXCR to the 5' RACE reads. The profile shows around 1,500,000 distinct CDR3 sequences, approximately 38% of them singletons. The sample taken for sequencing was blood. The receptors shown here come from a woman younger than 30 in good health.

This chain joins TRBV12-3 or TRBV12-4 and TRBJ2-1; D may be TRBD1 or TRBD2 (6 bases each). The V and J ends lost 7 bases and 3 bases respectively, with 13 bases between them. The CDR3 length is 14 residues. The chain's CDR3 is CASTYREVYNEQFF. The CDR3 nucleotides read TGTGCCAGCACCTACAGGGAGGTCTACAATGAGCAGTTCTTC.

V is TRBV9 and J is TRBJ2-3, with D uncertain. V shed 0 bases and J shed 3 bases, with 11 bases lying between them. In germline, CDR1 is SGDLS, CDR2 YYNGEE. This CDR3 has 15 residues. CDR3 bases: TGTGCCAGCAGCGTAGCTAGGTTTGGGACAGATACGCAGTATTTT. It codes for CASSVARFGTDTQYF. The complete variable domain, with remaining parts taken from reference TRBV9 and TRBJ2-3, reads DSGVTQTPKHLITATGQRVTLRCSPRSGDLSVYWYQQSLDQGLQFLIQYYNGEERAKGNILERFSAQQFPDLHSELNLSSLELGDSALYFCASSVARFGTDTQYFGPGTRLTVL.

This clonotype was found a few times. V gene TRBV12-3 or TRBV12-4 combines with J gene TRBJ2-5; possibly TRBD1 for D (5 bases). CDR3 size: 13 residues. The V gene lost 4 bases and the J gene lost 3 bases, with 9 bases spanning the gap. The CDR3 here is CASSWGEKETQYF. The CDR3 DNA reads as TGTGCCAGCAGTTGGGGCGAGAAAGAGACCCAGTACTTC.